The 29 T cell receptor beta chains listed next were all sequenced from one sample in a study of blood T cell repertoires in COVID-19. The data were produced by immunoSEQ multiplex PCR, yet TCRdb's version contains in-frame clones alone and is incomplete. Seen here are around 82,000 clones, roughly 90% observed once, and the top ten hold 6.9%. The specimen was peripheral blood. Source of these receptors: a human donor in a cohort sampled during active COVID-19.

The chain joins TRBV28 to TRBJ1-2; D might be TRBD1 (5 bases). The V end was cut by 4 bases, the J end by 4 bases, with 16 bases between. The germline V gene has CDR1 MDHEN and CDR2 SYDVKM. CDR3 size: 15 residues. The CDR3 spells CASSSQIDRRYGYTF. The CDR3 nucleotides are TGTGCCAGCAGTTCCCAAATCGACAGACGCTATGGCTACACCTTC.

The chain links TRBV3-1 (or the pseudogene TRBV3-2) to TRBJ1-5, with TRBD1 identical over 9 bases. CDR1 is LGHDT and CDR2 is YNNKEL in the germline V gene (reference sequence). The junction had 7 bases not matched to a gene; V was cut back by 4 bases and J by 6 bases. This CDR3 contains 15 residues. The CDR3 protein is CASSLGQGGGQPQHF. In DNA form, the CDR3 reads TGTGCCAGCAGCCTGGGACAGGGTGGCGGTCAGCCCCAGCATTTT.

This clone was seen only a few times. This chain links TRBV10-3 with TRBJ1-5, with D possibly matching TRBD1 (5 bases). The V gene lost 10 bases and the J gene lost 5 bases, with 18 bases spanning the gap. This CDR3 spans 14 amino acids. Germline V CDR1 and CDR2: ENHRY, SYGVKD. CDR3 coding DNA: TGTGCCACCTCGCGGGAGGGGAGGGATCAGCCCCAGCATTTT. Its translation: CATSREGRDQPQHF.

V is TRBV7-8 and J is TRBJ2-3; a possible D gene is TRBD2 (6 bases). Trimming left V 5 bases short and J 0 bases short, with 12 bases between. Germline values: CDR1 SGHVS, CDR2 FQNEAQ. This CDR3 region has 15 residues. CDR3 nucleotide sequence: TGTGCCAGCAGCATCGGGAGCTCGAGCACAGATACGCAGTATTTT. It encodes CASSIGSSSTDTQYF.

The rearrangement joins TRBV7-2 to TRBJ2-5; TRBD2 matches 9 bases. V was clipped by 5 bases and J by 1 base; unmatched bases: 11. CDR3 length equals 17 residues. CDR1 is SGHTA and CDR2 is FQGNSA in the germline V gene. The chain's CDR3 is CASSKKSGGSIQETQYF. DNA for the CDR3: TGTGCCAGCAGCAAAAAGAGCGGGGGGTCTATCCAAGAGACCCAGTACTTC.

The V gene is TRBV19, the J gene TRBJ1-2; maybe TRBD1 (5 bases). The V gene's germline CDR1 is LNHDA and CDR2 SQIVND (reference sequence). The CDR3 sequence is 13 residues long. Trimming stripped 5 bases from V and 5 bases from J, with 12 bases between. CDR3 bases: TGTGCCAGTAGTGCTAGTTGGACATATGGCTACACCTTC. It is translated as CASSASWTYGYTF.

The J gene is TRBJ2-7, the V gene TRBV19, with 7 bases identical to TRBD2. Germline-derived CDR1 and CDR2 are LNHDA and SQIVND (reference sequence). This CDR3 comprises 17 residues. J gave up 0 bases and V 3 bases, and 11 bases lay outside the gene matches. CDR3 sequence: CASSIVRGPGGSYEQYF. In DNA, the CDR3 is TGTGCCAGTAGTATTGTACGGGGCCCGGGGGGCTCCTACGAGCAGTACTTC.

The sample holds a few counts of this clone. This chain joins TRBV30 and TRBJ2-3; 10 bases match TRBD1. The length of the CDR3 is 17 residues. The germline gives CDR1 GTSNPN, CDR2 SVGIG (reference sequence). V shed 0 bases, J shed 2 bases, and the junction held 8 bases outside the gene matches. DNA for the CDR3: TGTGCCTGGAGTGTGGGGACAGGGGTCCTCTACACAGATACGCAGTATTTT. It translates to CAWSVGTGVLYTDTQYF.

The chain recombines TRBV10-2 with TRBJ2-7, with 7 bases identical to TRBD1. CDR1 WSHSY and CDR2 SAAADI come from the germline V gene. Trimming at V came to 2 bases and at J to 3 bases, leaving 7 bases not matched to a gene. This CDR3 is 15 amino acids long. CDR3 in amino acids: CASSEKAGGRYEQYF. The CDR3 coding sequence is TGCGCCAGCAGTGAGAAGGCAGGGGGACGCTACGAGCAGTACTTC.

The chain employs TRBV18 and TRBJ1-2; no firm D call. V was shortened by 2 bases and J by 2 bases, with 9 bases between the two germline ends. Germline lookup yields CDR1 KGHSH and CDR2 LQKENI. CDR3 length: 14 amino acids. The CDR3 sequence: CASSPSAENYGYTF. CDR3 DNA: TGTGCCAGCTCACCATCCGCAGAAAACTATGGCTACACCTTC.

The chain employs TRBV19 and TRBJ1-6; D gene unclear. The CDR3 covers 14 residues. Trimming took 6 bases from V and 0 from J, leaving 6 bases between them. CDR1 is LNHDA and CDR2 is SQIVND in the germline V gene (reference sequence). The CDR3 region is CASRGSSYNSPLHF. The DNA of the CDR3 is TGTGCCAGTAGGGGGAGCTCCTATAATTCACCCCTCCACTTT.

V usage is TRBV5-8 and J usage is TRBJ2-7, with D tentatively TRBD1 (6 bases). From germline, CDR1 is SGHTS and CDR2 YDEGEE. The CDR3 sequence is 15 residues long. With 2 bases removed from V and 3 bases from J, the gap between germline ends came to 15 bases. The CDR3 here is CASSLGLTRGYEQYF. The CDR3 nucleotides read TGTGCCAGCAGCTTAGGCCTCACCAGGGGCTACGAGCAGTACTTC.

V is TRBV2 and J is TRBJ1-6; 11 bases map to TRBD1. The CDR3 length is 14 residues. Germline V CDR1 and CDR2: SNHLY, FYNNEI. V dropped 4 bases and J dropped 15; count of bases not matched to a gene: 8. The CDR3: CASSADRGPGVLHF. In DNA, the CDR3 is TGTGCCAGCAGTGCGGACAGGGGGCCAGGGGTCCTCCACTTT.

The chain couples TRBV24-1 to TRBJ2-3; D gene ambiguous. CDR1 is KGHDR, CDR2 SFDVKD, per germline. The germline V and J ends were trimmed by 5 bases and 3 bases, with 5 bases remaining between them. This CDR3 comprises 12 residues. CDR3 protein: CATSARTDTQYF. The CDR3 nucleotides are TGTGCCACCAGTGCCAGGACAGATACGCAGTATTTT.

This sequence joins TRBV29-1 and TRBJ2-5; the D gene is possibly TRBD2 (5 bases). CDR1 SQVTM and CDR2 ANQGSEA come from the germline V gene. Trimming left V 4 bases short and J 5 bases short, with 11 bases between. The CDR3 contains 12 residues. The CDR3 sequence is CSVVVPGETQYF. The CDR3, as DNA: TGCAGCGTTGTGGTTCCGGGGGAGACCCAGTACTTC. Looking up the rest from reference TRBV29-1 and TRBJ2-5 gives the full variable domain: SAVISQKPSRDICQRGTSLTIQCQVDSQVTMMFWYRQQPGQSLTLIATANQGSEATYESGFVIDKFPISRPNLTFSTLTVSNMSPEDSSIYLCSVVVPGETQYFGPGTRLLVL.

The chain recombines TRBV7-9 with TRBJ2-2, with a possible D match to TRBD2 (5 bases). Trimming took 1 base from V and 1 from J, leaving 13 bases between them. Germline loops: CDR1 SEHNR, CDR2 FQNEAQ (reference sequence). The CDR3 is 17 amino acids. The CDR3 sequence: CASSLGSGEGNTGELFF. The DNA of the CDR3 is TGTGCCAGCAGCTTAGGTTCTGGTGAGGGGAACACCGGGGAGCTGTTTTTT.

The chain is built from TRBV18 and TRBJ2-7; 8 positions match TRBD1. Germline trimming cut 1 base from V and 6 bases from J; bases unmatched to any gene: 5. This CDR3 comprises 14 residues. CDR1 and CDR2 (germline): KGHSH, LQKENI. The CDR3 DNA follows: TGTGCCAGCTCACCACTGGACAGGGAGTCCGAGCAGTACTTC. Its protein product is CASSPLDRESEQYF.

V usage is TRBV5-1 and J usage is TRBJ2-7; tentative D call: TRBD2 (7 bases). The germline V gene has CDR1 SGHRS and CDR2 YFSETQ. Trimming shortened V by 0 bases and J by 0 bases, and 10 bases separated the two germline ends. The CDR3 spans 15 residues. The CDR3, as DNA: TGCGCCAGCAGCTTGGAAGGGGGGGCCTCCTACGAGCAGTACTTC. As protein: CASSLEGGASYEQYF.

The rearrangement joins TRBV7-9 to TRBJ1-1; 7 bases line up with TRBD1. The V gene's germline CDR1 is SEHNR and CDR2 FQNEAQ (reference sequence). The CDR3 has 14 residues. Losses at the gene ends were 3 bases for V and 1 base for J; bases not matched to a gene: 2. The CDR3 DNA reads TGTGCCAGCAGCTTCACAGGGGCGAACACTGAAGCTTTCTTT. Its translation is CASSFTGANTEAFF.

The J gene is TRBJ1-1, the V gene TRBV28, with D possibly being TRBD1 (6 bases). There are 15 residues in the CDR3. CDR1 and CDR2 (germline): MDHEN, SYDVKM. With 3 bases removed from V and 0 bases from J, the gap between germline ends came to 11 bases. The CDR3 sequence is CASSLEGGLNTEAFF. Here the CDR3 DNA reads TGTGCCAGCAGTTTGGAGGGGGGGCTGAACACTGAAGCTTTCTTT. The full variable domain, completed using reference TRBV28 and TRBJ1-1, is DVKVTQSSRYLVKRTGEKVFLECVQDMDHENMFWYRQDPGLGLRLIYFSYDVKMKEKGDIPEGYSVSREKKERFSLILESASTNQTSMYLCASSLEGGLNTEAFFGQGTRLTVV.

The genes are TRBV6-2 or TRBV6-3 and TRBJ1-3; 9 bases align to TRBD1. This CDR3 contains 15 residues. Trimming cost V 6 bases and J 1 base; bases outside gene matches: 4. Per germline, CDR1 MNHEY and CDR2 SVGEGT. CDR3 sequence (DNA): TGTGCCAGCAGCTTCGGGACAGGGTCTGGAAACACCATATATTTT. Protein: CASSFGTGSGNTIYF.

The J gene is TRBJ1-5, the V gene TRBV11-2, with 7 bases identical to TRBD1. V was pared by 5 bases and J by 3 bases, with 7 bases of the junction left unmatched. This CDR3 comprises 15 residues. Germline V gene sequence: CDR1 SGHAT, CDR2 FQNNGV. CDR3 DNA: TGTGCCAGCAGCCAGACAGGGATTTTCAATCAGCCCCAGCATTTT. Translation: CASSQTGIFNQPQHF.

The chain employs TRBV7-2 and TRBJ1-4, with 10 positions matching TRBD1. CDR1 is SGHTA, CDR2 FQGNSA, per germline. The CDR3 has 16 residues. J lost 5 bases, V lost 3 bases, and 6 bases had no gene match. This chain's CDR3 is CASSFPPGQGNEKLFF. The CDR3 bases are TGTGCCAGCAGCTTCCCACCGGGACAGGGGAATGAAAAACTGTTTTTT.

The V gene is TRBV5-6, the J gene TRBJ2-7; possibly TRBD1 for D (6 bases). Trimming left V 3 bases short and J 3 bases short, with 19 bases between. CDR1 and CDR2 (germline): SGHDT, YYEEEE. The CDR3 loop spans 16 amino acids. The DNA of the CDR3 is TGTGCCAGCAGCTCCCGAACGACAGGACTTTACTACGAGCAGTACTTC. Its protein is CASSSRTTGLYYEQYF.

In this sample, this clone turned up once. At one end the junction does not follow the germline gene, possibly because of a read error. The rearrangement joins TRBV6-5 to TRBJ2-1; 7 bases match TRBD1. CDR3 length equals 12 residues. Germline values: CDR1 MNHEY, CDR2 SVGAGI. As DNA, the CDR3 is TGTGCCAGCAGCATGGGACAGTCACGCTTGATCTTC. It codes for CASSMGQSRLIF.

This chain connects TRBV19 to TRBJ2-2; the match to TRBD2 covers 8 bases. J was trimmed by 0 bases and V by 5 bases; bases with no gene match: 14. The germline gives CDR1 LNHDA, CDR2 SQIVND (reference sequence). The CDR3 is 19 amino acids. The CDR3 loop is CASSPRTSLPYANTGELFF. CDR3 nucleotides: TGTGCCAGTAGTCCCCGGACTAGCTTGCCATACGCGAACACCGGGGAGCTGTTTTTT.

This chain joins TRBV6-5 and TRBJ1-6, with unresolved D. CDR3 size: 12 residues. The germline CDR1 and CDR2 sequences are MNHEY and SVGAGI. Trimming took off 2 bases at V and 10 bases at J, with 6 bases between the two ends. The CDR3 nucleotides read TGTGCCAGCAGTTACACGGGGTCACCCCTCCACTTT. Translation: CASSYTGSPLHF.

Worth noting for this clone: At one of its ends the junction is not consistent with the germline gene, which may arise from a read error. The chain is built from TRBV7-7 and TRBJ2-7; 8 positions agree with TRBD2. The length of the CDR3 is 14 residues. Germline CDR1 is SSHAT and CDR2 is FNYEAQ (reference sequence). This CDR3 is CASSLGVGGDEQYF. The CDR3 DNA reads TGTGCTAGCAGCTTAGGGGTCGGGGGGGACGAGCAGTACTTC.

The rearrangement joins TRBV7-9 to TRBJ1-2, with TRBD1 matching over 7 bases. With V trimmed by 5 bases and J by 4 bases, 7 bases remained unmatched. The CDR3 contains 14 residues. CDR1 and CDR2 from the germline V gene are SEHNR and FQNEAQ (reference sequence). As DNA, the CDR3 is TGTGCCAGCAGCCAAGCGACAGGGATCTATGGCTACACCTTC. This gives the protein CASSQATGIYGYTF.